The TCR beta chain described here comes from a study of regulatory T cells in long-lasting Graves disease. Study-wide findings and caveats: Persistent Graves' disease cases displayed lower TCR diversity than newly diagnosed ones.

The CDR3 covers 15 residues. The J segment lost 10 bases and the V segment lost 0 bases, leaving 6 bases of the junction unmatched. Germline values: CDR1 SGHRS, CDR2 YFSETQ. The time point is: newly diagnosed GD, antithyroid drugs for less than 3 months. The authors made the TCR library using RNA they extracted from PBMCs. In regard to this clonotype: No antigen is known for it.

According to the study, TCR beta libraries were built with iRepertoire HTBI primers and CDR3-region Arm-PCR. TCRdb redid the calling of the multiplex PCR reads with MiXCR, one entry per CDR3 protein. The profile covers roughly 530,000 distinct CDR3 sequences, with around 15% appearing a single time and just under 25% taken by the ten largest. These records were also assigned to another study, of T cells in Graves' hyperthyroidism and ophthalmopathy.

Source: peripheral blood mononuclear cells (PBMCs), taken at new diagnosis, from a patient treated with antithyroid drugs. This sequence originates from a middle-aged woman with Graves disease. This chain connects TRBV5-1 to TRBJ2-1; 11 bases map to TRBD2. CDR3 region: CASSLDPLAGAEQFF. CDR3 sequence (DNA): TGCGCCAGCAGCTTGGATCCACTAGCGGGGGCAGAGCAGTTCTTC.